These 25 T cell receptor beta chains originate from one sample sequenced in a study of T cell changes during pregnancy in multiple sclerosis. TCRdb keeps only in-frame clones here, not all; method: immunoSEQ multiplex PCR. The sample gives 40,000 or so clones, around 92% of which show up once; around a quarter is in the top ten. The material sequenced was CD8+ T cells from peripheral blood mononuclear cells, taken before pregnancy. These receptors were taken from a female donor with multiple sclerosis, enrolled in a pregnancy study.

V and J are TRBV9 and TRBJ2-2; weak D call: TRBD1 (6 bases). The germline V gene has CDR1 SGDLS and CDR2 YYNGEE. The CDR3 loop spans 18 amino acids. V gave up 0 bases and J gave up 4 bases, with 19 bases separating them. In nucleotides, the CDR3 is TGTGCCAGCAGCGTAGCTTCAGAGGGGGTGACGGGCACCGGGGAGCTGTTTTTT. Translating it yields CASSVASEGVTGTGELFF.

The chain links TRBV2 to TRBJ2-5; no reliable D call. The CDR3 has 10 residues. Trimming pared 4 bases from V and 8 bases from J, leaving 5 bases between. The germline V gene encodes CDR1 SNHLY and CDR2 FYNNEI. The CDR3 reads CASSVLTQYF. As DNA, the CDR3 is TGTGCCAGCAGTGTTCTTACCCAGTACTTC.

The count of this clone is one. This chain joins TRBV29-1 and TRBJ2-1, with D unresolved. Germline lookup yields CDR1 SQVTM and CDR2 ANQGSEA. CDR3 size: 12 residues. With 2 bases removed from V and 2 bases from J, the gap between germline ends came to 4 bases. DNA of the CDR3: TGCAGCGTTGAAAGAGCCTACAATGAGCAGTTCTTC. This codes for CSVERAYNEQFF.

V is TRBV19 and J is TRBJ2-7, with 8 bases lining up with TRBD1. The length of the CDR3 is 14 residues. Germline loops: CDR1 LNHDA, CDR2 SQIVND (reference sequence). Trimming took 5 bases from V and 2 from J; bases not matched to a gene: 5. CDR3 residues: CASSYGQGPYEQYF. CDR3 DNA: TGTGCCAGTAGTTACGGACAGGGACCCTACGAGCAGTACTTC.

The chain is built from TRBV27 and TRBJ2-5, with 9 bases identical to TRBD1. Trimming removed 6 bases from V and 4 bases from J; junction bases left unmatched: 9. This CDR3 has 15 amino acids. Germline-derived CDR1 and CDR2 are MNHEY and SMNVEV (reference sequence). CDR3 protein: CASSPGQGWGETQYF. CDR3 in DNA: TGTGCCAGCAGCCCGGGACAGGGCTGGGGAGAGACCCAGTACTTC.

Worth noting for this clone: The sample contains more than one DNA sequence encoding this CDR3. The chain recombines TRBV27 with TRBJ2-1, with 9 bases that match TRBD2. CDR3 length equals 14 residues. Trimming removed 6 bases from V and 1 base from J; junction bases left unmatched: 1. The germline gives CDR1 MNHEY, CDR2 SMNVEV (reference sequence). The CDR3 protein is CASRTSGSYNEQFF. In DNA form, the CDR3 reads TGTGCCAGCAGGACTAGCGGATCCTACAATGAGCAGTTCTTC.

The chain's CDR3 is CASSPWSQETQYF. The DNA for the CDR3 is TGTGCCAGCAGTCCCTGGAGCCAAGAGACCCAGTACTTC. The J gene is TRBJ2-5, the V gene TRBV6-5; D gene ambiguous. Germline CDR1 reads MNHEY; CDR2 reads SVGAGI. The V and J ends lost 5 bases and 1 base respectively, with 8 bases between them. The CDR3 totals 13 residues.

The chain joins TRBV19 to TRBJ1-2, with D possibly being TRBD1 (6 bases). The CDR3 consists of 13 residues. V was cut by 6 bases and J by 6 bases, with 14 bases left in between. Per the germline V gene, CDR1 is LNHDA and CDR2 is SQIVND (reference sequence). CDR3: CASRRGKGDGYTF. The CDR3 bases are TGTGCCAGTAGGAGGGGGAAAGGGGATGGCTACACCTTC.

The chain has TRBV16 and TRBJ1-3; TRBD1 aligns across 8 bases. J lost 2 bases, V lost 2 bases, and 2 bases had no gene match. The CDR3 contains 15 residues. Germline-derived CDR1 and CDR2 are KGHSY and FQNENV. CDR3 nucleotide sequence: TGTGCCAGCAGCCAAAGCAGGGGGCCTGGAAACACCATATATTTT. It is translated as CASSQSRGPGNTIYF.

Comments on this clone: The missing conserved phenylalanine or tryptophan at the end of this CDR3 makes a read error likely. Because the CDR3's place on the DNA is in doubt, the DNA is left out and the CDR3 is given as listed by TCRdb. The chain employs TRBV2 and TRBJ1-2; TRBD1, the table's D call, was not compared with the DNA. Germline V gene data show CDR1 as SNHLY and CDR2 as FYNNEI. The CDR3 extends over 12 residues, inclusive of both ends. CDR3 amino acids: CASSGRPGQPFM.

The CDR3 DNA sequence: TGTGCCAGCAGTCCTCGGGACCGCGGGGATCAGCCCCAGCATTTT. It encodes CASSPRDRGDQPQHF. The chain is built from TRBV27 and TRBJ1-5; tentative D call: TRBD1 (5 bases). V lost 5 bases to trimming and J lost 5 bases, with 16 bases between them. The germline V gene has CDR1 MNHEY and CDR2 SMNVEV (reference sequence). There are 15 residues in the CDR3.

This clone was counted between two and nine times. J is TRBJ1-1 and V is TRBV4-1; the D is unclear. The CDR3 is made up of 16 amino acids. V lost 0 bases and J 11 bases, leaving 22 bases between the germline ends. Germline V lookup: CDR1 MGHRA, CDR2 YSYEKL. The CDR3 bases are TGCGCCAGCAGCCAAGATTGGGGTTCAGAGCGGCGACGGGCTTTCTTT. Translating it yields CASSQDWGSERRRAFF.

V usage is TRBV7-9 and J usage is TRBJ1-1; the match to TRBD1 covers 9 bases. From germline, CDR1 is SEHNR and CDR2 FQNEAQ (reference sequence). J gave up 5 bases and V 5 bases, and 12 bases lay outside the gene matches. The CDR3 totals 16 residues. The CDR3 nucleotides are TGTGCCAGCAGCCCGGGACAGGGCCCGCCGGGGACTGAAGCTTTCTTT. Translation: CASSPGQGPPGTEAFF.

The chain carries TRBV19 and TRBJ1-2; 7 bases fit TRBD1. The ends lost 11 bases at V and 5 bases at J; junction bases unmatched: 5. The germline V gene has CDR1 LNHDA and CDR2 SQIVND (reference sequence). CDR3 length: 11 residues. The CDR3 nucleotides read TGTGCCTACCGGGACAGTTATGGCTACACCTTC. It encodes CAYRDSYGYTF.

This chain links TRBV7-6 with TRBJ2-5; D possibly corresponds to TRBD2 (7 bases). The ends were cut back, 0 bases at V and 5 bases at J, with 13 bases in the middle. Germline V gene sequence: CDR1 SGHVS, CDR2 FNYEAQ. The CDR3 is 15 amino acids. CDR3 protein: CASSLAVGGRETQYF. CDR3 DNA: TGTGCCAGCAGCTTAGCGGTCGGGGGGCGTGAGACCCAGTACTTC.

This chain links TRBV27 with TRBJ2-1; D gene ambiguous. The CDR3 has 15 residues. CDR1 is MNHEY, CDR2 SMNVEV, per germline (reference sequence). Trimming cost V 2 bases and J 6 bases, with 14 bases left between them. CDR3: CASSLSPLVRNEQFF. Written as DNA, the CDR3 is TGTGCCAGCAGTTTAAGCCCCCTAGTCCGCAATGAGCAGTTCTTC.

The chain joins TRBV19 to TRBJ1-2; 10 positions agree with TRBD1. This CDR3 is 12 amino acids long. Germline V gene lookup returns CDR1 LNHDA and CDR2 SQIVND (reference sequence). Trimming cost V 9 bases and J 6 bases; bases outside gene matches: 4. The CDR3 reads CASRTGGHGYTF. The CDR3 coding sequence is TGTGCCAGCCGGACAGGGGGACATGGCTACACCTTC.

The gene calls are TRBV28 and TRBJ2-2; 10 bases fit TRBD1. CDR1 is MDHEN and CDR2 is SYDVKM in the germline V gene. CDR3 length: 17 residues. V shed 3 bases, J shed 3 bases, and the junction held 7 bases outside the gene matches. CDR3 sequence reads: CASSFIYGTGDTGELFF. The CDR3 bases are TGTGCCAGCAGTTTTATTTATGGGACAGGGGACACCGGGGAGCTGTTTTTT.

The CDR3 spells CASSSGQGGEKLFF. Written as DNA, the CDR3 is TGTGCCAGCAGCAGCGGACAGGGAGGTGAAAAACTGTTTTTT. The J gene is TRBJ1-4, the V gene TRBV9; TRBD1 matches at 8 bases. CDR3 length: 14 residues. From germline, CDR1 is SGDLS and CDR2 YYNGEE. With V trimmed by 4 bases and J by 7 bases, 6 bases remained unmatched. The full variable domain, with the rest looked up from reference TRBV9 and TRBJ1-4, is DSGVTQTPKHLITATGQRVTLRCSPRSGDLSVYWYQQSLDQGLQFLIQYYNGEERAKGNILERFSAQQFPDLHSELNLSSLELGDSALYFCASSSGQGGEKLFFGSGTQLSVL.

This chain joins TRBV6-1 and TRBJ2-1; D possibly corresponds to TRBD1 (6 bases). The CDR3 extends over 14 amino acids. Germline V gives CDR1 MNHNS, CDR2 SASEGT. Trimming stripped 4 bases from V and 3 bases from J, with 10 bases between. The CDR3 DNA sequence: TGTGCCAGCAGTGCAGGGGACAACTACAATGAGCAGTTCTTC. Translation gives CASSAGDNYNEQFF.

This chain links TRBV9 with TRBJ1-2; a weak D match, TRBD1 (6 bases). Trimming left V 3 bases short and J 7 bases short, with 16 bases between. This CDR3 is 14 amino acids long. The germline V gene has CDR1 SGDLS and CDR2 YYNGEE. CDR3 amino acids: CASSDIGGGGGYTF. The DNA for the CDR3 is TGTGCCAGCAGCGACATAGGCGGGGGCGGTGGCTACACCTTC.

The chain recombines TRBV7-6 with TRBJ2-7, with a possible D match to TRBD1 (6 bases). The CDR3 extends over 16 amino acids. Deletions cut 0 bases from V and 4 bases from J, with 16 bases between. Germline lookup yields CDR1 SGHVS and CDR2 FNYEAQ. CDR3 bases: TGTGCCAGCAGCTTAGCGACAGGCCTATTGTCGTACGAGCAGTACTTC. Amino acids: CASSLATGLLSYEQYF.

The V call is TRBV6-6, the J call TRBJ1-5, with a tentative D call TRBD1 (6 bases). The V and J ends lost 11 bases and 6 bases respectively, with 17 bases between them. The CDR3 has 13 residues. Looked up from germline, CDR1 is MNHNY and CDR2 is SVGAGI (reference sequence). CDR3 protein: CACRGGETQPQHF. In nucleotides, the CDR3 is TGTGCCTGCCGGGGGGGCGAGACTCAGCCCCAGCATTTT.

The rearrangement links TRBV29-1 to TRBJ2-2, with TRBD2 matching 7 bases. CDR1 and CDR2 from the germline V gene are SQVTM and ANQGSEA. Losses at the gene ends were 4 bases for V and 7 bases for J; bases not matched to a gene: 6. The CDR3 has 13 amino acids. CDR3 loop: CSVGAGEVGELFF. The CDR3, as DNA: TGCAGCGTTGGGGCGGGGGAGGTCGGGGAGCTGTTTTTT.

This rearrangement joins TRBV14 to TRBJ1-2; TRBD1 is a possible D gene (5 bases). Trimming took off 5 bases at V and 8 bases at J, with 18 bases between the two ends. This CDR3 comprises 14 residues. Germline V gives CDR1 SGHDN, CDR2 FVKESK. The CDR3 loop reads CASSTTTEYRGYTF. DNA for the CDR3: TGTGCCAGCAGCACTACGACAGAGTACCGAGGCTACACCTTC.